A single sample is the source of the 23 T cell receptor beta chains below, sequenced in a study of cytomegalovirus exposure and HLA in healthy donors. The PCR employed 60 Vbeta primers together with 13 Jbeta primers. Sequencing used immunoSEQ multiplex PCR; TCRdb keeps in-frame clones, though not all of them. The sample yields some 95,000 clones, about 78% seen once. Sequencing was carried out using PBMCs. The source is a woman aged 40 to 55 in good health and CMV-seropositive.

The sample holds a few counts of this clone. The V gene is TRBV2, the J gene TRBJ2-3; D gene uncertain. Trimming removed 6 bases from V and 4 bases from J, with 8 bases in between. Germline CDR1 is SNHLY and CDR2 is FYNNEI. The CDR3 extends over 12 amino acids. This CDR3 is CASSYGADTQYF. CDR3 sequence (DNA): TGTGCCAGCAGCTACGGAGCAGATACGCAGTATTTT.

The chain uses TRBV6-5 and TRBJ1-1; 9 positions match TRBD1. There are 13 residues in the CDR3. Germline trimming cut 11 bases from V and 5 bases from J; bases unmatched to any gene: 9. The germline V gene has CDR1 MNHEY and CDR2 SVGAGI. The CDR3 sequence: CASQGASQTEAFF. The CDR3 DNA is TGTGCCTCACAGGGGGCGAGTCAAACTGAAGCTTTCTTT.

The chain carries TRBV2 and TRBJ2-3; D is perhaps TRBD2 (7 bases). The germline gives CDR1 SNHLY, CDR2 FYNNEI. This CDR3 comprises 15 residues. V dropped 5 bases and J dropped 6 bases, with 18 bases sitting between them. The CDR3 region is CASSRGGLRSDTQYF. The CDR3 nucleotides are TGTGCCAGCAGTAGGGGGGGACTACGTTCCGATACGCAGTATTTT.

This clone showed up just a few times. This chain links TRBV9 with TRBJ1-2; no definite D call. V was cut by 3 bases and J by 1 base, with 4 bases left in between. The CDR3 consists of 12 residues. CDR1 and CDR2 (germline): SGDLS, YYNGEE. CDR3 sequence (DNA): TGTGCCAGCAGCGCGTTTAACTATGGCTACACCTTC. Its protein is CASSAFNYGYTF.

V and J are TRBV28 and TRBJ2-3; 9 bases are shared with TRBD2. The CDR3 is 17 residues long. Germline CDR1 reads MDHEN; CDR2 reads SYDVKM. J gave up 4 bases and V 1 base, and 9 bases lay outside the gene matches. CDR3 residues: CASSLYRLAEKADTQYF. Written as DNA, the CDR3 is TGTGCCAGCAGTTTATATCGACTAGCGGAGAAGGCAGATACGCAGTATTTT. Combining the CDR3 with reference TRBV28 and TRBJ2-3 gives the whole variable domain DVKVTQSSRYLVKRTGEKVFLECVQDMDHENMFWYRQDPGLGLRLIYFSYDVKMKEKGDIPEGYSVSREKKERFSLILESASTNQTSMYLCASSLYRLAEKADTQYFGPGTRLTVL.

The CDR3 coding sequence is TGTGCCAGCAGCGTAGGGGGCAGCACAGATACGCAGTATTTT. Protein sequence: CASSVGGSTDTQYF. The rearrangement joins TRBV9 to TRBJ2-3, with D perhaps TRBD1 (5 bases). V lost 0 bases and J 0 bases, leaving 5 bases between the germline ends. The CDR3 sequence is 14 residues long. Germline assignment: CDR1 SGDLS and CDR2 YYNGEE.

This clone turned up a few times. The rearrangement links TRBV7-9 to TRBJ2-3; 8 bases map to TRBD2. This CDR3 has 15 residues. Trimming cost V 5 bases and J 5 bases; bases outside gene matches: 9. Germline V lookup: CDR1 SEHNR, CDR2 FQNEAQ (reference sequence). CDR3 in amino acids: CASSRTSGGGDTQYF. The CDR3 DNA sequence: TGTGCCAGCAGCAGAACTAGCGGAGGTGGAGATACGCAGTATTTT. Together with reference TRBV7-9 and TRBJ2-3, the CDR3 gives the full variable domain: DTGVSQNPRHKITKRGQNVTFRCDPISEHNRLYWYRQTLGQGPEFLTYFQNEAQLEKSRLLSDRFSAERPKGSFSTLEIQRTEQGDSAMYLCASSRTSGGGDTQYFGPGTRLTVL.

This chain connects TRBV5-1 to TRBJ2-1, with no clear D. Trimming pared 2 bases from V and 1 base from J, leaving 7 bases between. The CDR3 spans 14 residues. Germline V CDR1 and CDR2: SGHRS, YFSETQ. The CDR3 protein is CASSFEASYNEQFF. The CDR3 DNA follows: TGCGCCAGCAGCTTTGAGGCTTCCTACAATGAGCAGTTCTTC.

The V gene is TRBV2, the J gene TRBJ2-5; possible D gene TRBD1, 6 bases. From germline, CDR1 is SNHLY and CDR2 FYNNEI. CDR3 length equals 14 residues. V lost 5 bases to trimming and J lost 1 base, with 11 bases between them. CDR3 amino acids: CASSSTGFQETQYF. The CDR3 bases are TGTGCCAGCAGTTCAACAGGGTTCCAAGAGACCCAGTACTTC.

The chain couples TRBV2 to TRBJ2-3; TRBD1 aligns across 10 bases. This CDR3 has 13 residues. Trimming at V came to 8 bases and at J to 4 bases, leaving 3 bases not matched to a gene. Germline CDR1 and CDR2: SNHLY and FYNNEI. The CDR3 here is CASGDRGPDTQYF. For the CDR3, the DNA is TGTGCCAGCGGAGACAGGGGGCCAGATACGCAGTATTTT.

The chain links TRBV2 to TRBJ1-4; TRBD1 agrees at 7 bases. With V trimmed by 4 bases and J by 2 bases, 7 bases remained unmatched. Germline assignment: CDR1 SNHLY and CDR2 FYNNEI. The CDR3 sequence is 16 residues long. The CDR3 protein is CASSGSGQMTNEKLFF. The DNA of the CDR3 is TGTGCCAGCAGTGGATCGGGACAGATGACTAATGAAAAACTGTTTTTT. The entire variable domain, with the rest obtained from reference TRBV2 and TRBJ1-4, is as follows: EPEVTQTPSHQVTQMGQEVILRCVPISNHLYFYWYRQILGQKVEFLVSFYNNEISEKSEIFDDQFSVERPDGSNFTLKIRSTKLEDSAMYFCASSGSGQMTNEKLFFGSGTQLSVL.

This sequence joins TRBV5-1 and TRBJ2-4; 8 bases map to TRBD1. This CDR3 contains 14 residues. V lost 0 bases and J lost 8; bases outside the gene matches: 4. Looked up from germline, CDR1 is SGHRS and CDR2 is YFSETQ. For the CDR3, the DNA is TGCGCCAGCAGCTTGGGGATACAGGGGGACATTCAGTACTTC. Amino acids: CASSLGIQGDIQYF.

In DNA form, the CDR3 reads TGTGCCAGCAGCTTAGATACAAACACAGATACGCAGTATTTT. Translated, it gives CASSLDTNTDTQYF. The chain combines TRBV7-2 with TRBJ2-3; D is unclear. Germline V gene sequence: CDR1 SGHTA, CDR2 FQGNSA. V was pared by 1 base and J by 2 bases, with 7 bases between. The length of the CDR3 is 14 residues.

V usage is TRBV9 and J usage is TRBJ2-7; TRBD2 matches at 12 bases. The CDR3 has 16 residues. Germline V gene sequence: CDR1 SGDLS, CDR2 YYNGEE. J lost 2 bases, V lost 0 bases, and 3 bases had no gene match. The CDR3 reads CASSVGLAGGAYEQYF. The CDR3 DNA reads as TGTGCCAGCAGCGTAGGGCTAGCGGGAGGGGCCTACGAGCAGTACTTC.

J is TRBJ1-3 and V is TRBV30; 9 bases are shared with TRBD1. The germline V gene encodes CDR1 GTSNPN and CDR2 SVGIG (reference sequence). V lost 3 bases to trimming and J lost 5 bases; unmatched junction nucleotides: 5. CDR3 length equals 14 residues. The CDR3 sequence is CAWSETGGRNTIYF. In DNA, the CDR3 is TGTGCCTGGAGCGAGACAGGGGGGCGAAACACCATATATTTT. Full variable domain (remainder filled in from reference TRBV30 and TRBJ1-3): SQTIHQWPATLVQPVGSPLSLECTVEGTSNPNLYWYRQAAGRGLQLLFYSVGIGQISSEVPQNLSASRPQDRQFILSSKKLLLSDSGFYLCAWSETGGRNTIYFGEGSWLTVV.

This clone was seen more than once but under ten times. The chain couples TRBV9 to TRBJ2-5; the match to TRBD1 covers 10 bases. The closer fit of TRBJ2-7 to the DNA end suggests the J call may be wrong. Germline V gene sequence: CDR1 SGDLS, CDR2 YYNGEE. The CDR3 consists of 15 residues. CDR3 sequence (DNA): TGTGCCAGCAGCGTAGGGACAGGGGGCTCCTACGAGCAGTACTTC. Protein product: CASSVGTGGSYEQYF.

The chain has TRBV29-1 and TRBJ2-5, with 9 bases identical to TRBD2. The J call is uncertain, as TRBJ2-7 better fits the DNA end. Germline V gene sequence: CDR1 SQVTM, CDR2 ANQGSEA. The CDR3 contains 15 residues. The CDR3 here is CSAVGEVAGAGEQYF. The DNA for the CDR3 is TGCAGCGCCGTCGGCGAGGTAGCGGGAGCGGGCGAGCAGTACTTC.

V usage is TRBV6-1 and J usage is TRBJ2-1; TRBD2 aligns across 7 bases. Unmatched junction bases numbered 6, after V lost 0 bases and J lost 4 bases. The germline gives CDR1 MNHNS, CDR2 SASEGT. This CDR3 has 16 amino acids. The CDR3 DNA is TGTGCCAGCAGTGAAGCCGGACTAGTAAGTTACAATGAGCAGTTCTTC. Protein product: CASSEAGLVSYNEQFF.

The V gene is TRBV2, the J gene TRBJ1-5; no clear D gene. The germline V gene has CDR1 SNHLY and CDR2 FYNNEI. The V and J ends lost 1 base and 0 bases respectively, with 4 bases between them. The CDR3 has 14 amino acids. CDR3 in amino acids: CASSEVSSNQPQHF. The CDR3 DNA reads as TGTGCCAGCAGTGAAGTCAGTAGCAATCAGCCCCAGCATTTT.

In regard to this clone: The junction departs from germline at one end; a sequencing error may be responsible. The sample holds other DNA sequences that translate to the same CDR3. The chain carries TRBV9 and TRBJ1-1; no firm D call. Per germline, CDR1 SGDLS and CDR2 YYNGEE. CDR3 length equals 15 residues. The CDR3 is CASSVGGIMNTEAFF. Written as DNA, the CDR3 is TGCGCCAGCAGCGTAGGAGGGATAATGAACACTGAAGCTTTCTTT.

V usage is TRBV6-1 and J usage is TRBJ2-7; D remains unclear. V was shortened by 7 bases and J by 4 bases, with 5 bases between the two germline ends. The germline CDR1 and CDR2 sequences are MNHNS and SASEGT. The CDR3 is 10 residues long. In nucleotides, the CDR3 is TGTGCCAGCAAGACATACGAGCAGTACTTC. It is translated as CASKTYEQYF.

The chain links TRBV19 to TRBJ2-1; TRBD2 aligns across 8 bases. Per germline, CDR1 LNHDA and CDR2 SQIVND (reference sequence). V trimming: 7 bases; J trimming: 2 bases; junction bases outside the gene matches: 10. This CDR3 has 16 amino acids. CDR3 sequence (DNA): TGTGCCAGTACTCGAGTTGGACTAGCCGCCTACAATGAGCAGTTCTTC. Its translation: CASTRVGLAAYNEQFF.

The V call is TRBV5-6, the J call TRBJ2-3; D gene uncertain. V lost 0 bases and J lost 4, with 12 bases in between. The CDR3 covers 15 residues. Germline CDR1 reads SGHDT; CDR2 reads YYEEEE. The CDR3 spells CASSLDIVSADTQYF. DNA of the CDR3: TGTGCCAGCAGCTTGGATATAGTCTCGGCAGATACGCAGTATTTT.